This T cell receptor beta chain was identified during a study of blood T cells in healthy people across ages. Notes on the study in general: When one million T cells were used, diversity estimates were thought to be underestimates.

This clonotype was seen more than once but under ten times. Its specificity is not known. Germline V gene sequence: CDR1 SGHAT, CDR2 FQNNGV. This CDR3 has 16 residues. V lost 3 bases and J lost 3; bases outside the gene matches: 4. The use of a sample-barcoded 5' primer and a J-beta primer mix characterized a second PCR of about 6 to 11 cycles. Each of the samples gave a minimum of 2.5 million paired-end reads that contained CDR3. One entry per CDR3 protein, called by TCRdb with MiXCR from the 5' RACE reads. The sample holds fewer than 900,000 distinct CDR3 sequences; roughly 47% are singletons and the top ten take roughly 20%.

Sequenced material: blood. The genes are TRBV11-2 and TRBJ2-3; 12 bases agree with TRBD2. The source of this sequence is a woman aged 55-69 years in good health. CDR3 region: CASSFLAGGRTDTQYF. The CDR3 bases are TGTGCCAGCAGCTTTCTAGCGGGGGGGCGTACAGATACGCAGTATTTT.